This is a list of T cell receptor beta chains from one sample in a study of radiation and T cells in renal cell carcinoma. Assay used: immunoSEQ multiplex PCR; TCRdb lists only in-frame clones, some missing. The sample comprises approximately 170,000 clones, 88% of which are singletons, and approximately 11% rests with the top ten. Sequenced material: blood, taken from a patient whose treatment included radiotherapy and nephrectomy. The receptors were gathered from a woman aged 45-59 years with renal cell carcinoma. CDR3s leave out the opening cysteine and the closing phenylalanine or tryptophan. A D gene is named only where the DNA matches it firmly.

v_call: TRBV7-2; j_call: TRBJ2-6; d_call: TRBD2; cdr3_aa: ASSLGLASGANVLT
v_call: TRBV7-3; j_call: TRBJ2-1; d_call: TRBD2; cdr3_aa: ASSDGPTSGVRDEQF
v_call: TRBV19; j_call: TRBJ2-5; d_call: TRBD2; cdr3_aa: ASSERGGREETQY
v_call: TRBV5-4; j_call: TRBJ2-2; d_call: TRBD2; cdr3_aa: ASSSGGDYTGELF
v_call: TRBV5-1; j_call: TRBJ1-1; d_call: -; cdr3_aa: ASSLIGATEAF
v_call: TRBV19; j_call: TRBJ1-1; d_call: -; cdr3_aa: ASSIDSRIWGTEAF
v_call: TRBV9; j_call: TRBJ2-3; d_call: -; cdr3_aa: ASSLGPSTDTQY
v_call: TRBV6-5; j_call: TRBJ1-2; d_call: -; cdr3_aa: ASSLYSYGYGYT
v_call: TRBV20-1; j_call: TRBJ1-1; d_call: -; cdr3_aa: SAGYNTEAF
v_call: TRBV5-4; j_call: TRBJ2-1; d_call: TRBD1; cdr3_aa: ASSLEGQGTYNEQF
v_call: TRBV19; j_call: TRBJ2-4; d_call: TRBD1; cdr3_aa: ASSPGQGQNIQY
v_call: TRBV12-5; j_call: TRBJ1-2; d_call: -; cdr3_aa: ASGQRDGTYGYT
v_call: TRBV9; j_call: TRBJ2-2; d_call: TRBD2; cdr3_aa: ASSWGTSGVTGELF
v_call: TRBV30; j_call: TRBJ1-6; d_call: -; cdr3_aa: AWGGGAHSPLH
v_call: TRBV18; j_call: TRBJ2-7; d_call: -; cdr3_aa: ASSPPNSNEQY
v_call: TRBV5-4; j_call: TRBJ2-3; d_call: -; cdr3_aa: ASTPQGGVRDTQY
v_call: TRBV6-1; j_call: TRBJ1-1; d_call: -; cdr3_aa: ASSEGLANTEAF
v_call: TRBV2; j_call: TRBJ1-1; d_call: -; cdr3_aa: ASSERVVGTEAF
v_call: TRBV18; j_call: TRBJ2-5; d_call: -; cdr3_aa: ASSPLQRETQY
v_call: TRBV7-8; j_call: TRBJ2-1; d_call: TRBD2; cdr3_aa: ASSPTHRGAYNEQF
v_call: TRBV19; j_call: TRBJ1-1; d_call: -; cdr3_aa: ASMGGPLNTEAF
v_call: TRBV6-5; j_call: TRBJ1-1; d_call: TRBD1; cdr3_aa: ASSYDRGNTEAF
v_call: TRBV18; j_call: TRBJ2-1; d_call: -; cdr3_aa: ASSPPNASSYNEQF
v_call: TRBV7-2; j_call: TRBJ2-3; d_call: TRBD2; cdr3_aa: ASSPWTSGDTDTQY
v_call: TRBV7-2; j_call: TRBJ2-6; d_call: -; cdr3_aa: ASSPWWGSSGANVLT
v_call: TRBV5-5; j_call: TRBJ2-3; d_call: -; cdr3_aa: ASSSRASTDTQY
v_call: TRBV5-1; j_call: TRBJ2-1; d_call: -; cdr3_aa: ASSFLQGGGYNEQF
v_call: TRBV19; j_call: TRBJ2-2; d_call: TRBD2; cdr3_aa: ASSTGLVVSGELF
v_call: TRBV7-6; j_call: TRBJ2-1; d_call: TRBD2; cdr3_aa: ASSLSAGDLNEQF
v_call: TRBV5-1; j_call: TRBJ2-7; d_call: -; cdr3_aa: ASSEQANSYEQY
v_call: TRBV18; j_call: TRBJ1-5; d_call: -; cdr3_aa: ASSPGGDQPQH
v_call: TRBV19; j_call: TRBJ2-3; d_call: -; cdr3_aa: ASSKVLASTDTQY
v_call: TRBV7-9; j_call: TRBJ1-1; d_call: TRBD1; cdr3_aa: ASRDRGGMNTEAF
v_call: TRBV4-3; j_call: TRBJ2-6; d_call: -; cdr3_aa: ASSRVYAGANVLT
v_call: TRBV29-1; j_call: TRBJ2-5; d_call: -; cdr3_aa: SVEQLQGETQY
v_call: TRBV9; j_call: TRBJ2-3; d_call: -; cdr3_aa: ASSGAGRVTQY
v_call: TRBV6-5; j_call: TRBJ1-3; d_call: -; cdr3_aa: ASSPQARNTIY
v_call: TRBV7-8; j_call: TRBJ2-5; d_call: -; cdr3_aa: ASSLSPGETQY
v_call: TRBV6-5; j_call: TRBJ1-5; d_call: -; cdr3_aa: ASTSTHSRNQPQH
v_call: TRBV7-9; j_call: TRBJ1-1; d_call: TRBD1; cdr3_aa: ASSPGQTNTEAF
v_call: TRBV5-1; j_call: TRBJ1-3; d_call: TRBD1; cdr3_aa: ASSLTRGTGSVGNTIY
v_call: TRBV7-2; j_call: TRBJ2-3; d_call: TRBD2; cdr3_aa: ASSVPRESLDTQY
v_call: TRBV6-5; j_call: TRBJ1-2; d_call: TRBD1; cdr3_aa: ASREGTGQGGYT
v_call: TRBV10-3; j_call: TRBJ1-2; d_call: TRBD1; cdr3_aa: AIRRGTDHGYT
v_call: TRBV5-6; j_call: TRBJ1-5; d_call: TRBD1; cdr3_aa: ASSSWDRSNQPQH
v_call: TRBV7-3; j_call: TRBJ2-7; d_call: TRBD2; cdr3_aa: ASSPVAGGGEQY